The T cell receptor beta chain described here comes from a study of CD8+CD57+ T cells in acquired aplastic anemia. Whole-study findings and limits: Patients and controls were not found to differ significantly in CD8+ Simpson's diversity.

All sequencing subjects had displayed CD8+CD57+ cell expansion on flow cytometry. No patient had been given any therapy when blood was sampled. Note on this clonotype: Its specificity is not known.

The TCR beta profiling, which covered VDJ combination and CDR3 sequence, was carried out using genomic DNA as the template. Via MiXCR, TCRdb re-called the reads, giving one row per CDR3 protein. Seen here are 200,000 to 250,000 distinct CDR3 sequences, approximately 65% observed once, and the top ten hold about three fifths. V lost 4 bases to trimming and J lost 5 bases; unmatched junction nucleotides: 6. This CDR3 region has 14 residues. Germline assignment: CDR1 LNHNV and CDR2 YYDKDF (reference sequence). V and J are TRBV15 and TRBJ1-1, with TRBD1 identical over 8 bases. Material: sorted CD4+, CD8+, or CD8+CD57+ T cells (not recorded which) from PBMCs. This TCR came from a human donor with aplastic anemia. CDR3 sequence reads: CATSNGQGLTEAFF. In DNA, the CDR3 is TGTGCCACCAGCAACGGACAGGGCTTAACTGAAGCTTTCTTT. Filled out from reference TRBV15 and TRBJ1-1, the complete variable domain reads DAMVIQNPRYQVTQFGKPVTLSCSQTLNHNVMYWYQQKSSQAPKLLFHYYDKDFNNEADTPDNFQSRRPNTSFCFLDIRSPGLGDTAMYLCATSNGQGLTEAFFGQGTRLTVV.